This T cell receptor beta chain derives from a study of blood T cells in healthy people across ages. Alongside a J-beta primer mix, a sample-barcoded 5' primer served in a second PCR lasting 7 to 11 cycles. TCRdb re-called the 5' RACE reads through MiXCR, storing one row per CDR3 protein. The profile covers approximately 770,000 distinct CDR3 sequences, with 58% appearing a single time and 22% taken by the ten largest. This CDR3 has 16 amino acids. V shed 1 base and J 6 bases; nucleotides not matched to a gene: 7. The germline V gene has CDR1 SQVTM and CDR2 ANQGSEA. The source is a man aged 25 to 45 in good health. V is TRBV29-1 and J is TRBJ2-1; 12 nucleotides align to TRBD1. Input material: blood. As DNA, the CDR3 is TGCAGCGTTGAAGGAGGACGGGGACAGGGGGCCAATGAGCAGTTCTTC. It codes for CSVEGGRGQGANEQFF.